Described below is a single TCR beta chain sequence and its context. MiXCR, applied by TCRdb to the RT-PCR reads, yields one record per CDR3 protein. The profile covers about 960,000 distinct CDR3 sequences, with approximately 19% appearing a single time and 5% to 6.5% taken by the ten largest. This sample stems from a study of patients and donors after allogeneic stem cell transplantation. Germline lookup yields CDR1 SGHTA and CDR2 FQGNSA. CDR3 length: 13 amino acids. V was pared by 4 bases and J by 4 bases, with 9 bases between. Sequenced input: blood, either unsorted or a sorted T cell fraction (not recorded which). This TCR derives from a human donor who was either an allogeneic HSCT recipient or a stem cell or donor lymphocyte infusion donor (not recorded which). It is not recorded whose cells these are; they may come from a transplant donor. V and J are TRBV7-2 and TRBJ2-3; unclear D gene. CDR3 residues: CASSSNWADTQYF. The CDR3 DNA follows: TGTGCCAGCAGCTCGAATTGGGCAGATACGCAGTATTTT.